This T cell receptor (beta chain) came from a study of post-analysis software for immune sequencing data (dated by TCRdb to between 2015 and 2016). A note on the overall study: Recorded disease courses included relapsing-remitting, secondary progressive and progressive-relapsing multiple sclerosis, with some patients lacking subtype annotation. The patient repertoires were set against around eleven previously published healthy control repertoires from donors whose ages ranged from roughly 6 to 26 years. A subset of samples was prepared in parallel using single-end sample barcoding, then pooled and co-amplified after Illumina adapter ligation.

Including the terminal cysteine and phenylalanine, the CDR3 comprises 14 residues. Here the CDR3 DNA is all that survives: 42 bases in frame from base 1. Via the germline V gene (reference sequence), CDR1 is DFQATT and CDR2 SNEGSKA. After removal of 5 bases from V and 4 bases from J, the junction retains 6 bases not matched to a gene. To demonstrate the VDJtools post-analysis software, the study profiled TCR beta repertoires from the peripheral blood of 10 to 15 young patients with multiple sclerosis. The multiple sclerosis patients were children and adolescents ranging in age from 6 to 15 years. The table lists this clonotype with a few counts. The antigen it binds to is not known. No base quality information exists; no much larger clone differs at one position. Here is what the overall study found, with its caveats: Direct clustering with F measure showed strong co-clustering of samples prepared in the same batch, prompting a batch-effect correction. Four to six TRBV segments, including TRBV5-6, TRBV5-1 and TRBV20-1, were significantly more frequent in patients than controls. Normalized Chao1 diversity was significantly lower in multiple sclerosis patients than controls, suggesting substantial peripheral T-cell clonal expansion. The multiple sclerosis patient group was slightly younger than the control group.

The receptor library was made with PCR. TCRdb names Illumina HiSeq 2500 as the instrument used. Unique molecular identifiers were incorporated into TCR beta cDNA libraries to reduce PCR and sequencing biases. Around 500,000 cDNA molecules were obtained for every 1 to 10 million input T cells, so each molecule roughly corresponded to one T cell. Patient libraries were prepared and sequenced with the same protocol used for the earlier healthy control dataset. Within a given batch, samples were prepared together, multiplexed and sequenced on the same HiSeq lane. As for the authors' bioinformatics: Raw barcoded reads were processed with MIGEC, and single-read molecular identifier groups were discarded before consensus assembly and CDR3 extraction. VDJtools was used for post-analysis of the clonotype tables, with diversity normalized by down-sampling every dataset to the smallest sample size. Repertoire overlap clustering matched CDR3 amino acid but not nucleotide sequences to correct batch-related cross-sample contamination. The public reads were quality trimmed at Q25 with fastp and then assembled into clones with MiXCR by TCRdb, keeping productive beta chains. Rows with a matching CDR3 protein are joined into one entry that keeps the most common DNA and genes. These V and J calls originate from TCRdb's pipeline instead of the authors' own analysis. In this sample the table shows 350,000 to 450,000 distinct CDR3 sequences, about 39% of which occur a single time. The ten largest clones add up to about 7.6% of the sample.

The receptor chain draws on TRBV20-1 and TRBJ2-7; 12 bases in the junction line up with TRBD1. This receptor was obtained from a girl aged 2 to 10 with multiple sclerosis. Sequencing used blood. The CDR3 corresponds to CSAAPGQGAYEQYF. The base sequence is TGCAGTGCTGCTCCGGGACAGGGGGCATACGAGCAGTACTTC.